These 9 T cell receptor beta chains were all obtained from the same sample, sequenced in a study of T-cell memory formation after mild COVID-19. A single record per CDR3 protein comes from TCRdb applying MiXCR to the 5' RACE reads. Among 280,000 or so distinct CDR3 sequences listed, over 7% were seen once. Sequencing input: PBMCs or a T cell subset sorted from them (not recorded which). The receptor source for this set is a man between 18 and 29 years old who had mild COVID-19 (a few samples of this study predate the infection). Cell type and time point are not known.

This clonotype was recorded many times. This chain joins TRBV18 and TRBJ1-6; no definite D call. CDR1 is KGHSH and CDR2 is LQKENI in the germline V gene. The CDR3 length is 12 residues. V lost 4 bases and J lost 7, with 5 bases in between. The chain's CDR3 is CASSRPNSPLHF. The DNA for the CDR3 is TGTGCCAGCTCACGCCCGAATTCACCCCTCCACTTT.

The chain has TRBV20-1 and TRBJ1-2; D is perhaps TRBD1 (6 bases). This CDR3 comprises 14 residues. Trimming left V 5 bases short and J 0 bases short, with 13 bases between. Per germline, CDR1 DFQATT and CDR2 SNEGSKA (reference sequence). CDR3 sequence (DNA): TGCAGTGCTCTACAGGGCAGTGCTAACTATGGCTACACCTTC. As protein: CSALQGSANYGYTF.

The chain joins TRBV7-2 to TRBJ1-2, with 11 bases matching TRBD1. Trimming removed 0 bases from V and 5 bases from J; junction bases left unmatched: 5. The CDR3 is 16 residues long. Germline V gives CDR1 SGHTA, CDR2 FQGNSA. The CDR3 DNA reads TGTGCCAGCAGCTTAGCTGGGACAGGGGGTGAATATGGCTACACCTTC. It codes for CASSLAGTGGEYGYTF.

Only a few counts were recorded for this clonotype. The rearrangement links TRBV28 to TRBJ1-1, with TRBD1 identical over 9 bases. Germline assignment: CDR1 MDHEN and CDR2 SYDVKM. CDR3 length equals 16 residues. With V trimmed by 4 bases and J by 6 bases, 12 bases remained unmatched. This chain's CDR3 is CASSSPSDRGKPEAFF. The CDR3 nucleotides read TGTGCCAGCAGTTCCCCTTCGGACAGGGGTAAACCTGAAGCTTTCTTT.

The V gene is TRBV7-9, the J gene TRBJ2-7, with D unclear. V lost 3 bases and J lost 1, with 16 bases in between. The CDR3 is 16 amino acids. Germline V gives CDR1 SEHNR, CDR2 FQNEAQ (reference sequence). CDR3 sequence reads: CASSFLVGLTSYEQYV. As DNA, the CDR3 is TGTGCCAGCAGCTTTCTCGTGGGGTTAACATCCTACGAGCAGTACGTC.

The chain links TRBV4-3 to TRBJ2-3, with unresolved D. CDR1 is LGHNA, CDR2 YSLEER, per germline. This CDR3 is built from 13 residues. V was trimmed by 0 bases and J by 2 bases, leaving 3 bases between them. As DNA, the CDR3 is TGCGCCAGCAGCCAAGACCTCACAGATACGCAGTATTTT. Amino acid sequence: CASSQDLTDTQYF.

This clonotype showed up just once. V gene TRBV6-5 combines with J gene TRBJ2-7, with D perhaps matching TRBD1 (6 bases). Germline V gene data show CDR1 as MNHEY and CDR2 as SVGAGI. The CDR3 sequence is 13 residues long. DNA of the CDR3: TGTGCCAGCAGGCAAACAGGGTCCTGCGAGCAGTACGTC. It specifies CASRQTGSCEQYV.

The CDR3, as DNA: TGTGCCAGCAGCTTATTAGCGGGGACGGGGCTCACTAATACGCAGTATTTT. Translation gives CASSLLAGTGLTNTQYF. This chain joins TRBV7-8 and TRBJ2-3; 8 nucleotides line up with TRBD2. CDR1 and CDR2 from the germline V gene are SGHVS and FQNEAQ. The length of the CDR3 is 17 residues. V dropped 2 bases and J dropped 7; count of bases not matched to a gene: 14.

This clonotype was seen at least ten times. The chain carries TRBV7-2 and TRBJ2-5; TRBD1 matches at 11 bases. V trimming: 4 bases; J trimming: 3 bases; junction bases outside the gene matches: 7. The CDR3 runs to 16 residues. Germline V gives CDR1 SGHTA, CDR2 FQGNSA. The CDR3 coding sequence is TGTGCCAGCAGCTCGACGGACAGGGGGCGCAAAGAGACCCAGTACTTC. Its protein is CASSSTDRGRKETQYF. Full variable domain (missing parts from reference TRBV7-2 and TRBJ2-5): GAGVSQSPSNKVTEKGKDVELRCDPISGHTALYWYRQSLGQGLEFLIYFQGNSAPDKSGLPSDRFSAERTGGSVSTLTIQRTQQEDSAVYLCASSSTDRGRKETQYFGPGTRLLVL.